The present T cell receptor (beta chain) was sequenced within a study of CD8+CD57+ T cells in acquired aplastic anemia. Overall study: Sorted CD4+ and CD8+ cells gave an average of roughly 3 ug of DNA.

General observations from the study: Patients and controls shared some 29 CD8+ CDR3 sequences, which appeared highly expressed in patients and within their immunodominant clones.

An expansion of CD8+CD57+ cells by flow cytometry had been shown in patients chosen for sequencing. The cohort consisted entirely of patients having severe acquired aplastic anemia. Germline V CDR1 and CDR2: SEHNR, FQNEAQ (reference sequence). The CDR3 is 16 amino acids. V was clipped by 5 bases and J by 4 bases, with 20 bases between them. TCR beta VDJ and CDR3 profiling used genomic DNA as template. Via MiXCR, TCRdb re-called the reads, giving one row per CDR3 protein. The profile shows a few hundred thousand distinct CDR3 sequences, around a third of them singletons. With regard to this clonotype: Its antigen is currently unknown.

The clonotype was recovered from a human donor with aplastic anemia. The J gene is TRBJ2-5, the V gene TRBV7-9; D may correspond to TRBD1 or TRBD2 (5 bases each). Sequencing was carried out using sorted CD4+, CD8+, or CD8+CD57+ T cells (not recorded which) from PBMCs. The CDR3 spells CASSPGVDWQGETQYF. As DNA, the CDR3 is TGTGCCAGCAGCCCCGGAGTGGACTGGCAGGGAGAGACCCAGTACTTC.